This TCR beta chain was recorded in a study of T cells in tumors after PD-1 blockade. TCRdb keeps only in-frame clones here, not all; method: immunoSEQ multiplex PCR. Of roughly 60,000 clones listed, roughly 77% are singletons. The table lists this clone with a few counts. Trimming took off 11 bases at V and 7 bases at J, with 17 bases between the two ends. CDR3 size: 13 residues. CDR1 LNHDA and CDR2 SQIVND come from the germline V gene (reference sequence). The TCR was taken from a human donor with basal cell carcinoma. The rearrangement joins TRBV19 to TRBJ2-2, with D hard to call. The sample here was PBMCs, taken before anti-PD-1 treatment. This CDR3 is CALPRFKGGELFF. CDR3 nucleotides: TGTGCCCTTCCGAGGTTTAAGGGCGGGGAGCTGTTTTTT.